This section outlines one T cell receptor beta chain sequence together with its context. These data originate in a study of CD8+CD57+ T cells in acquired aplastic anemia. This CDR3 has 13 amino acids. V dropped 4 bases and J dropped 5 bases, with 9 bases sitting between them. In germline, CDR1 is SEHNR, CDR2 FQNEAQ (reference sequence). Selection for sequencing was limited to patients who had shown CD8+CD57+ cell expansion by flow cytometry. The enrolled patients all had severe acquired aplastic anemia. Therapy had not been given to patients before blood sampling. Using genomic DNA as the template, TCR beta VDJ and CDR3 profiling was carried out. TCRdb reprocessed the reads via MiXCR and lists one record per CDR3 protein. The sample gives over 150,000 distinct CDR3 sequences, 50% to 65% of which show up once; about 39% is in the top ten.

Sequencing input: sorted CD4+, CD8+, or CD8+CD57+ T cells (not recorded which) from PBMCs. The gene calls are TRBV7-9 and TRBJ2-4; no firm D call. The receptor comes from a human donor with aplastic anemia. CDR3 amino acids: CASSSDTENIQYF. The CDR3 region has the DNA TGTGCCAGCAGCTCTGACACGGAAAACATTCAGTACTTC.